This record concerns one TCR beta chain sequence. The data are from a study of OX40 agonist ivuxolimab in advanced cancers. Across the study: The dose-escalation group included hepatocellular carcinoma, melanoma, renal cell carcinoma and head and neck cancer.

V was pared by 4 bases and J by 5 bases, with 16 bases between. The CDR3 is made up of 14 amino acids. The germline V gene encodes CDR1 SGHDT and CDR2 YYEEEE. Clones were read by immunoSEQ multiplex PCR, and TCRdb kept only the in-frame ones, dropping some. The sample lists over 65,000 clones; 86% were seen once. The rearrangement uses TRBV5-6 and TRBJ2-7; weak D call: TRBD2 (5 bases). Sequenced material: CD4+ or CD8+ T cells sorted from blood, taken in a trial of the OX40 agonist ivuxolimab. This receptor was identified in an adult with an advanced solid tumor such as melanoma, head and neck, liver or kidney cancer. CDR3 bases: TGTGCCAGCAGCCAAGATTTAGAGCGGAACGAGCAGTACTTC. It specifies CASSQDLERNEQYF.